Listed below are T cell receptor beta chains from one sample, sequenced in a study of T-cell memory formation after mild COVID-19. TCRdb re-derived calls from the 5' RACE reads in MiXCR, one entry per CDR3 protein. The data contain hundreds of thousands of distinct CDR3 sequences, 15% to 20% of them singletons. Sequencing was carried out using PBMCs or a T cell subset sorted from them (not recorded which). These receptors originate from an adult woman who had mild COVID-19 (a few samples of this study predate the infection). Cell type and time point are not known. The CDR3 runs from the conserved cysteine through the conserved F or W. Fields, in order: J gene, V gene, CDR3 protein.

>TRBJ2-2|TRBV7-8
CASSLVVRKIIGELFF
>TRBJ2-5|TRBV18
CASSPRTGTGDRTQYF
>TRBJ2-7|TRBV2
CASIRTEPSYEQYF
>TRBJ2-1|TRBV6-6
CASWGGYNEQFF
>TRBJ2-3|TRBV5-1
CASRSGLAGLDTQYF
>TRBJ1-2|TRBV28
CAIARDRRYTF
>TRBJ1-1|TRBV23-1
CASSQSGRINTEAFF
>TRBJ2-3|TRBV9
CASRKGDRPTDTQYF
>TRBJ2-5|TRBV24-1
CATSESPGLSETQYF
>TRBJ2-5|TRBV7-9
CASSARQGVWEETQYF
>TRBJ2-1|TRBV12-3/TRBV12-4
CASSLAPSLFGYNEQFF
>TRBJ2-5|TRBV2
CASKGYQETQYF
>TRBJ2-3|TRBV9
CASSVDGDSNTQYF
>TRBJ2-3|TRBV3-1
CAAGKASTDTQYF
>TRBJ2-3|TRBV7-6
CASSLVGGGREDTQYF
>TRBJ2-2|TRBV15
CATSRESAGRVTGELFF
>TRBJ2-7|TRBV10-3
CAISEGYEQYF
>TRBJ2-5|TRBV29-1
CSASRSGRAQETQYF
>TRBJ2-5|TRBV7-9
CASSQEGGPLQETQYF
>TRBJ2-7|TRBV24-1
CATSDPGTGEPYEQYF
>TRBJ2-3|TRBV6-5
CASTDRGRADTQYF
>TRBJ1-2|TRBV7-3
CASSLKGTNYGYTF
>TRBJ1-6|TRBV5-1
CASSRDNRALNSPLHF
>TRBJ1-4|TRBV5-1
CASSLDGGYEKLFF
>TRBJ2-5|TRBV19
CASSLTSGTVKETQYF
>TRBJ1-2|TRBV4-1
CASSQAGLRDGYGYTF
>TRBJ2-6|TRBV6-2/TRBV6-3
CASSYGGVGANVLTF
>TRBJ1-6|TRBV9
CASSVDGRWAPLHF
>TRBJ1-1|TRBV20-1
CSAGSPAGTEAFF